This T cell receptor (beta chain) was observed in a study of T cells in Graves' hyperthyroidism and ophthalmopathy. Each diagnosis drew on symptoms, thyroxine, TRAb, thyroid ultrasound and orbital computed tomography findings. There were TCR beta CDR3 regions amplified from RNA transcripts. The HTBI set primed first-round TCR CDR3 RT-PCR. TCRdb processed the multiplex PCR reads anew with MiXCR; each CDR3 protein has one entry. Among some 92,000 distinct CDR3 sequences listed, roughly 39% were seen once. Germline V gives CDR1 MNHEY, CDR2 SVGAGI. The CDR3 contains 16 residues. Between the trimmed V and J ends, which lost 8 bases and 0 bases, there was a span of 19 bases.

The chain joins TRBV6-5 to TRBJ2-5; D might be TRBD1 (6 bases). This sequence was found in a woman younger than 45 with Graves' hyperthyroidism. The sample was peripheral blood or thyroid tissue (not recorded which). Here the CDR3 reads CASRDTTGQNQETQYF. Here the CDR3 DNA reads TGTGCCAGCCGGGACACGACGGGACAAAACCAAGAGACCCAGTACTTC.